Listed below are T cell receptor beta chains from one sample, sequenced in a study of control samples from healthy donors and cancer patients. Produced via immunoSEQ multiplex PCR; TCRdb's table is partial and in-frame only. The table has some 120,000 clones, around 90% seen once. Material for sequencing was blood. Receptors were obtained from a man aged 18 to 35 in good health. Both conserved end residues are part of each CDR3. A D gene is named only where the DNA matches it firmly. Clone size is given for some rows only: seen once, a few or many times, or a class if the clone is expanded.

>.|.|TRBJ2-7|TRBV11-2
TGTGCCAGCAGCGAAGGTAGGGCCTACGAGCAGTACTTC
CASSEGRAYEQYF
>.|once|TRBJ1-2|TRBV7-5
TGTGTCATGGTCTTTGGCTACACCTTC
CVMVFGYTF
>.|.|TRBJ1-6|TRBV28
TGTGCCAGCAGTAGAGGGGTTAATCTTAATTCACCCCTCCACTTT
CASSRGVNLNSPLHF
>TRBD1|.|TRBJ2-7|TRBV13
TGTGCCAGCAGCGCCGGGACAGGGGGGATTGAGCAGTACTTC
CASSAGTGGIEQYF
>TRBD1|.|TRBJ1-5|TRBV5-6
TGTGCCAGCAGCTCCGGGACAGGAGGAAGTCAGCCCCAGCATTTT
CASSSGTGGSQPQHF
>.|.|TRBJ2-1|TRBV6-6
TGTGCCAGCAGTTACGGGATTTTAGCTACCAATGAGCAGTTCTTC
CASSYGILATNEQFF
>TRBD1|.|TRBJ2-1|TRBV5-1
TGCGCCAGCAGCACCGGACAGGGCAATGAGCAGTTCTTC
CASSTGQGNEQFF
>TRBD1|.|TRBJ1-2|TRBV2
TGTGCCAGCAGTGACCGGGACAGGGGTGGCTACACCTTC
CASSDRDRGGYTF
>.|.|TRBJ1-1|TRBV5-1
TGCGCCAGCAGACCACTACAGGAACTGAACACTGAAGCTTTCTTT
CASRPLQELNTEAFF
>.|.|TRBJ1-2|TRBV7-9
TGTGCCAGCAGCCGGGGTCAAGCTAACTATGGCTACACCTTC
CASSRGQANYGYTF
>.|.|TRBJ1-1|TRBV12-3/TRBV12-4
TGTGCCAGCAGTTACGAAAGGGTCATAGCTTTCTTT
CASSYERVIAFF
>.|.|TRBJ2-7|TRBV15
TGTGCCACCAGCAGAGATGCCGGGAGTCCCTACGAGCAGTACTTC
CATSRDAGSPYEQYF
>TRBD1|.|TRBJ2-1|TRBV19
TGTGCCGGAGTACAGGGGCAGGGGTTTAATGAGCAGTTCTTC
CAGVQGQGFNEQFF
>.|.|TRBJ1-5|TRBV3-1/TRBV3-2
TGTGCCAGCAGCCACAGGGGTAATCAGCCCCAGCATTTT
CASSHRGNQPQHF
>.|.|TRBJ1-1|TRBV3-1/TRBV3-2
TGTGCCAGCAGCCCCGAGGGACGTTCTGAAGCTTTCTTT
CASSPEGRSEAFF
>.|.|TRBJ1-2|TRBV12-3/TRBV12-4
TGTGCCAGCAGTTTAGAGACAGCTGGCTACACCTTC
CASSLETAGYTF
>TRBD1|.|TRBJ1-1|TRBV10-3
TGTGCCATCAGTGGACAGGGGAGGGGGCTTGAAGCTTTCTTT
CAISGQGRGLEAFF
>.|.|TRBJ1-4|TRBV27
TGTGCCAGCAGTTTTAACAGGGTGGCAAAACTGTTTTTT
CASSFNRVAKLFF
>TRBD2|.|TRBJ2-1|TRBV6-2/TRBV6-3
TGTGCCAGCAGTTATCGAGCGGGAGGTTATGAGCAGTTCTTC
CASSYRAGGYEQFF
>.|.|TRBJ1-5|TRBV12-3/TRBV12-4
TGTGCCAGCAGGGGCGGGGATCAGCCCCAGCATTTT
CASRGGDQPQHF
>.|.|TRBJ1-2|TRBV28
TGTGCCAGCAGTTTAGGCACCTATGGCTACACCTTC
CASSLGTYGYTF
>.|.|TRBJ1-3|TRBV12-3/TRBV12-4
TGTGCCACCGGATACCCCTCTGGAAACACCATATATTTT
CATGYPSGNTIYF
>TRBD1|.|TRBJ2-1|TRBV5-1
TGCGCCAGCGCATCCGGGACAGGGGTCTACAATGAGCAGTTCTTC
CASASGTGVYNEQFF
>.|once|TRBJ1-1|TRBV2
TGTGCCAGTTCCCGGGAAAACACTGAAGCTTTCTTT
CASSRENTEAFF
>TRBD2|.|TRBJ2-3|TRBV7-9
TGTGCCAGCAGCAAGGGACTAGCGGGAGGGCGACGGAATACGCAGTATTTT
CASSKGLAGGRRNTQYF
>.|few|TRBJ1-3|TRBV14
TGTGCCAGCAGCCCCAGGGCCGACGGAAACACCATATATTTT
CASSPRADGNTIYF
>.|.|TRBJ1-1|TRBV29-1
TGCAGCGCTGAGGGGGACATGTACACTGAAGCTTTCTTT
CSAEGDMYTEAFF
>.|.|TRBJ1-3|TRBV5-1
TGCGCCAGCAGCTTGTGGGAGTCTGGAAACACCATATATTTT
CASSLWESGNTIYF
>.|.|TRBJ2-5|TRBV7-9
TGTGCCAGCAGCGCTAGTGGGTTTGAGACCCAGTACTTC
CASSASGFETQYF
>TRBD1|.|TRBJ1-2|TRBV3-1/TRBV3-2
TGTGCCAGCAGCCAAGATCTCGGGACAGGGAACTATGGCTACACCTTC
CASSQDLGTGNYGYTF
>.|few|TRBJ1-6|TRBV2
TGTGCCAGCAGTGCAGACCGGGGGAGGACACCCCTCCACTTT
CASSADRGRTPLHF
>.|.|TRBJ2-7|TRBV2
TGTGCCAGCAGTGATCCAGGGGCCCCTAGCTCCTACGAGCAGTACTTC
CASSDPGAPSSYEQYF
>.|once|TRBJ2-1|TRBV11-1
TGTGCCAGCAGCTCACATGGCTCTCGGGAGCAGTTCTTC
CASSSHGSREQFF
>.|few|TRBJ1-5|TRBV3-1/TRBV3-2
TGTGCCAGCAGCCCGGGACATGGGAATCAGCCCCAGCATTTT
CASSPGHGNQPQHF
>.|.|TRBJ1-4|TRBV4-1
TGCGCCAGCAGCCAGATTGGGGGGGGCAAAGATGAAAAACTGTTTTTT
CASSQIGGGKDEKLFF
>.|.|TRBJ2-1|TRBV7-2
TGTGCCAGCAGCGCCACAGGGTCCTACAATGAGCAGTTCTTC
CASSATGSYNEQFF
>TRBD2|.|TRBJ2-5|TRBV12-3/TRBV12-4
TGTGCCAGCAGGACCGGGAGGTTAGAGACCCAGTACTTC
CASRTGRLETQYF
>TRBD1|once|TRBJ1-1|TRBV3-1/TRBV3-2
TGTGCCAGCAGCCGAACAGGGGGCACTGAAGCTTTCTTT
CASSRTGGTEAFF
>.|.|TRBJ2-1|TRBV7-8
TGTGCCAGCAGCTTAGCGGGTGGGGGGAATGAGCAGTTCTTC
CASSLAGGGNEQFF
>.|.|TRBJ2-2|TRBV5-1
TGCGCCAGCACCCTACTAGATGCAAACACCGGGGAGCTGTTTTTT
CASTLLDANTGELFF
>TRBD1|.|TRBJ1-6|TRBV6-2/TRBV6-3
TGTGCCAGCAGCCGGGACAGGACTGATTCACCCCTCCACTTT
CASSRDRTDSPLHF
>.|.|TRBJ1-1|TRBV19
TGTGCCAGTAGGCGGGAGAACACTGAAGCTTTCTTT
CASRRENTEAFF
>TRBD1|.|TRBJ2-1|TRBV28
TGTGCCAGCAGCGACAGGGTAACCTACAATGAGCAGTTCTTC
CASSDRVTYNEQFF
>.|once|TRBJ1-2|TRBV18
TGTGCCAGCTCCTCAATTGTGACCGCAGGAAACAGTTTCTATGGCTACACCTTC
CASSSIVTAGNSFYGYTF
>.|.|TRBJ1-6|TRBV2
TGTGCCAGCAGTGAAGCGCTTATCTCCCCGGGGAGCTCCTATAATTCACCCCTCCACTTT
CASSEALISPGSSYNSPLHF
>.|.|TRBJ2-5|TRBV25-1
TGTGCCAGCAGTGAATTTGGGGTCGAGGCGACCCAGTACTTC
CASSEFGVEATQYF
>TRBD2|.|TRBJ2-7|TRBV6-2/TRBV6-3
TGTGCCAGCAGTTCTTTTGCGGGGGGGCCGGACGAGCAGTACTTC
CASSSFAGGPDEQYF
>TRBD1|.|TRBJ1-1|TRBV10-3
TGTGCCATCAGTGAGTCTGAGGGGGCGCTGACTGAAGCTTTCTTT
CAISESEGALTEAFF
>.|.|TRBJ2-5|TRBV13
TGTGCCAGCAGCGATAGAGTCGGAGGCCAAGAGACCCAGTACTTC
CASSDRVGGQETQYF
>.|few|TRBJ1-1|TRBV5-1
TGCGCCAGCAGGGGGGACACTGAAGCTTTCTTT
CASRGDTEAFF
>.|.|TRBJ2-2|TRBV7-2
TGTGCCAGCAGCTTAAGGGGCAGCTTACTCACCGGGGAGCTGTTTTTT
CASSLRGSLLTGELFF